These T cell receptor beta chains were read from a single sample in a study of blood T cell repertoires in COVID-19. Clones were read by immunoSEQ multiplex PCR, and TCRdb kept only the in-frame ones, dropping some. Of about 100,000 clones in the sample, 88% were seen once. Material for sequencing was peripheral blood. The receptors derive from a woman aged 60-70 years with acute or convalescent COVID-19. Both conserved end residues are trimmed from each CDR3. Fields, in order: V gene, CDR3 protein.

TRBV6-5 ASRILQGSTEAF
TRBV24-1 ATSEGQGGQPQH
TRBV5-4 ASSLARAENTEAF
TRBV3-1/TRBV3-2 ASSRLGTTGNTIY
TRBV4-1 ASSQDPDSFYNEQF
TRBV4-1 ASSLDRGNLYEQY
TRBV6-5 ASSYSRDSYGYT
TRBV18 ASSPRSGATSGRRSWTGELF
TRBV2 ASSERDNTEAF
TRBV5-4 ASSPSSGRGGETQY
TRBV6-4 ASSDSPDREAERGQETQY
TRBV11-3 ASSLGPGGYNEQF
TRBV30 AWTNGGADTQY
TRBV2 ASSATTGNTEAF
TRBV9 ASSLGLAPNEQY
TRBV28 ASRPGEPRGRGTEAF
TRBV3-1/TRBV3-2 ASSQRGSGANVLT
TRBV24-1 ATSDPGLTRHNEQF
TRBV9 ASGSNYGYT
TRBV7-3 ASSLAASGFDRTQY
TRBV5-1 ASSSYGQETQY
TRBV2 ASSGVTGGHGYT
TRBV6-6 ASSYGGLAGGLNTGELF
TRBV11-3 ASSQGAGEAF
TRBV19 ASSMREDTGELF
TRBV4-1 ASSPQMDTIYGYT
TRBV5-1 ASSLASGQTPD
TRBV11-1 ASSSTYNSPLH
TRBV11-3 ASSSGREYTDTQY
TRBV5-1 ASRTSGTTDTQY
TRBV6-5 ASSYSTRGNEKLF
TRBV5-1 ASSLTSGRVDEQF
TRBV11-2 ASSGTPYEQY
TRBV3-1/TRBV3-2 ASSPLGANYGYT
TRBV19 ASSLGADTQY
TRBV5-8 ASSVNRGRIAFSNQPQH
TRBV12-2 ASRSTAGHRMNEKLF
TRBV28 ASSLGGGYPYEQY
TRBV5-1 ASSLGDRFGGNTIY
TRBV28 ASSVAGGPNEQF
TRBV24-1 ATSDLAPPSGRNEQF
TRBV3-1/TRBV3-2 ASSQFTSSYEQY
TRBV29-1 SVELETQY
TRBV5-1 ASSLSGAWEPQH
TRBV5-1 ASSTSGQQETQY
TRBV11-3 ASSLDTRNTEAF
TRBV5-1 ASSHGTGVGYEQF
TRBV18 ASSQQGKRVTEAF